The 29 T cell receptor beta chains listed next were all sequenced from one sample in a study of shared clonotypes between healthy human individuals. TCRdb keeps only in-frame clones here, not all; method: immunoSEQ multiplex PCR. The table records around 95,000 clones, around two thirds of them present only once. The source material was memory CD8+ T cells sorted from blood. Regarding subset: CD45RO+ cells pooled with CCR7-negative TemRA cells. Receptor source: a young man in good health.

The genes are TRBV5-1 and TRBJ1-2, with 7 bases that match TRBD1. CDR1 and CDR2 (germline): SGHRS, YFSETQ. The CDR3 consists of 15 residues. Trimming took 0 bases from V and 6 from J; bases not matched to a gene: 8. CDR3 in amino acids: CASSLGDRVRHGYTF. In DNA form, the CDR3 reads TGCGCCAGCAGCTTGGGCGACAGGGTACGACATGGCTACACCTTC. The entire variable domain, with the rest obtained from reference TRBV5-1 and TRBJ1-2, is as follows: KAGVTQTPRYLIKTRGQQVTLSCSPISGHRSVSWYQQTPGQGLQFLFEYFSETQRNKGNFPGRFSGRQFSNSRSEMNVSTLELGDSALYLCASSLGDRVRHGYTFGSGTRLTVV.

J is TRBJ1-5 and V is TRBV7-2, with D perhaps matching TRBD1 (6 bases). In germline, CDR1 is SGHTA, CDR2 FQGNSA. This CDR3 has 13 amino acids. With 5 bases removed from V and 6 bases from J, the gap between germline ends came to 11 bases. The CDR3 here is CASSPRGGQPQHF. CDR3 sequence (DNA): TGTGCCAGCAGCCCAAGGGGGGGTCAGCCCCAGCATTTT.

This chain links TRBV6-5 with TRBJ2-7; 9 positions agree with TRBD2. Germline CDR1 is MNHEY and CDR2 is SVGAGI. Trimming took 6 bases from V and 4 from J; bases not matched to a gene: 10. The CDR3 covers 15 residues. The CDR3 loop is CASRSTLAGFYEQYF. CDR3 DNA: TGTGCCAGCAGATCAACTCTAGCGGGGTTTTACGAGCAGTACTTC.

This clone was counted a few times. V is TRBV28 and J is TRBJ2-1; maybe TRBD2 (5 bases). V was pared by 2 bases and J by 9 bases, with 14 bases between. From germline, CDR1 is MDHEN and CDR2 SYDVKM. This CDR3 is 14 amino acids long. The CDR3, as DNA: TGTGCCAGCAGTTTAGGGCCCCAACGGGGTGAGCAGTTCTTC. It yields the protein CASSLGPQRGEQFF.

V gene TRBV2 combines with J gene TRBJ2-3, with TRBD2 identical over 9 bases. The CDR3 has 19 amino acids. Germline lookup yields CDR1 SNHLY and CDR2 FYNNEI. V lost 7 bases and J lost 1; bases outside the gene matches: 18. The CDR3: CASKNIVGGRGYGTDTQYF. The CDR3 DNA follows: TGTGCCAGCAAAAATATTGTTGGCGGGAGGGGGTACGGCACAGATACGCAGTATTTT.

The J gene is TRBJ1-2, the V gene TRBV7-9; no firm D call. The CDR3 spans 13 residues. With 1 base removed from V and 7 bases from J, the gap between germline ends came to 10 bases. Germline assignment: CDR1 SEHNR and CDR2 FQNEAQ (reference sequence). CDR3 sequence (DNA): TGTGCCAGCAGCTTAGATCTACACCTTGGCTACACCTTC. Translating it yields CASSLDLHLGYTF.

The genes are TRBV12-5 and TRBJ2-4; the D call may be TRBD1 or TRBD2 (5 bases each). The V end was cut by 1 base, the J end by 7 bases, with 14 bases between. CDR3 length equals 15 residues. Germline V gives CDR1 LGHNT, CDR2 FRNRAP. In DNA, the CDR3 is TGTGCTAGTGGTTTGGCTCGGACCCGGGACAACATTCAGTACTTC. Amino acids: CASGLARTRDNIQYF.

This clone was picked up many times. This chain connects TRBV27 to TRBJ2-3, with 8 bases lining up with TRBD2. The J segment lost 2 bases and the V segment lost 6 bases, leaving 4 bases of the junction unmatched. The CDR3 runs 14 residues. Germline CDR1 reads MNHEY; CDR2 reads SMNVEV (reference sequence). The CDR3, as DNA: TGTGCCAGCAGCTCGGGAGGGGACACAGATACGCAGTATTTT. Protein: CASSSGGDTDTQYF.

V is TRBV25-1 and J is TRBJ2-5, with TRBD1 as a possible D gene (5 bases). Germline values: CDR1 MGHDK, CDR2 SYGVNS. With 8 bases removed from V and 3 bases from J, the gap between germline ends came to 13 bases. This CDR3 is built from 13 residues. CDR3 in DNA: TGTGCCAGCGGCGACAGCCAAGAAGAGACCCAGTACTTC. This gives the protein CASGDSQEETQYF.

In its sample, this clone was seen a few times. This chain joins TRBV27 and TRBJ2-3; the D is unclear. Trimming stripped 6 bases from V and 4 bases from J, with 17 bases between. There are 15 residues in the CDR3. CDR1 is MNHEY, CDR2 SMNVEV, per germline (reference sequence). The CDR3 DNA reads as TGTGCCAGCAGCTCCTACATCCACTGGCCAGATACGCAGTATTTT. Encoded protein: CASSSYIHWPDTQYF.

The V call is TRBV4-1, the J call TRBJ2-7; D tentatively reads TRBD1 or TRBD2 (5 bases each). V was trimmed by 3 bases and J by 3 bases, leaving 21 bases between them. CDR1 MGHRA and CDR2 YSYEKL come from the germline V gene. This CDR3 comprises 17 residues. DNA for the CDR3: TGCGCCAGCAGCCAGGGGGACGGCCACAGTAGGGGCTACGAGCAGTACTTC. It is translated as CASSQGDGHSRGYEQYF.

V and J are TRBV9 and TRBJ2-6; D is unresolved. V gave up 6 bases and J gave up 5 bases, with 18 bases separating them. Per germline, CDR1 SGDLS and CDR2 YYNGEE. The CDR3 is made up of 16 amino acids. The CDR3 region is CASKQLKQSRANVLTF. CDR3 sequence (DNA): TGTGCCAGCAAGCAACTCAAACAAAGTCGGGCCAACGTCCTGACTTTC.

The chain is built from TRBV19 and TRBJ2-1; TRBD2 aligns across 8 bases. The CDR3 contains 16 residues. Germline loops: CDR1 LNHDA, CDR2 SQIVND (reference sequence). Trimming cost V 5 bases and J 4 bases; bases outside gene matches: 10. The CDR3 region is CASSAEASGYYNEQFF. The DNA of the CDR3 is TGTGCCAGTAGTGCAGAAGCTAGCGGGTATTACAATGAGCAGTTCTTC.

The chain has TRBV7-8 and TRBJ2-1, with D possibly matching TRBD1 (6 bases). Trimming took off 6 bases at V and 0 bases at J, with 12 bases between the two ends. CDR1 is SGHVS and CDR2 is FQNEAQ in the germline V gene. This CDR3 comprises 15 residues. CDR3 sequence reads: CASRGGPSSYNEQFF. The CDR3 bases are TGTGCCAGCAGAGGGGGACCGAGCTCCTACAATGAGCAGTTCTTC.

This clone was recorded a few times. The chain has TRBV28 and TRBJ1-2; 8 nucleotides agree with TRBD1. The CDR3 runs 13 residues. V lost 7 bases to trimming and J lost 6 bases; unmatched junction nucleotides: 7. Germline V gene lookup returns CDR1 MDHEN and CDR2 SYDVKM. The CDR3 region has the DNA TGTGCCAGCAACCTCAGGGGGCTTGATGGCTACACCTTC. This codes for CASNLRGLDGYTF.

J is TRBJ1-4 and V is TRBV9, with D perhaps TRBD1 (6 bases). V lost 4 bases to trimming and J lost 4 bases, with 11 bases between them. The CDR3 consists of 14 residues. Germline assignment: CDR1 SGDLS and CDR2 YYNGEE. The CDR3 region has the DNA TGTGCCAGCAGCTCCGGACAGCTTAATGAAAAACTGTTTTTT. Amino acid sequence: CASSSGQLNEKLFF.

The V call is TRBV25-1, the J call TRBJ2-7; a possible D gene is TRBD2 (5 bases). Trimming removed 6 bases from V and 2 bases from J, with 8 bases in between. Germline values: CDR1 MGHDK, CDR2 SYGVNS. The CDR3 is made up of 12 amino acids. For the CDR3, the DNA is TGTGCCAGCAGAAGCGGACCCTACGAGCAGTACTTC. Its translation is CASRSGPYEQYF.

The rearrangement joins TRBV4-1 to TRBJ2-7, with unresolved D. This CDR3 is 13 amino acids long. Germline loops: CDR1 MGHRA, CDR2 YSYEKL. Deletions cut 4 bases from V and 4 bases from J, with 11 bases between. The CDR3 protein is CASSPARIYEQYF. The CDR3 DNA is TGCGCCAGCAGCCCTGCACGGATATACGAGCAGTACTTC.

Comment on this clone: The sample contains more than one DNA sequence encoding this CDR3. The genes are TRBV9 and TRBJ2-2, with D uncertain. V lost 0 bases to trimming and J lost 6 bases, with 3 bases between them. The CDR3 is 12 residues long. Germline CDR1 is SGDLS and CDR2 is YYNGEE. This chain's CDR3 is CASSVVAGELFF. CDR3 bases: TGTGCCAGCAGCGTAGTTGCCGGGGAGCTGTTTTTT.

The J gene is TRBJ1-5, the V gene TRBV6-5, with D possibly TRBD1 on 6 matching bases. The CDR3 runs 13 residues. Trimming pared 2 bases from V and 8 bases from J, leaving 10 bases between. The germline gives CDR1 MNHEY, CDR2 SVGAGI. The DNA of the CDR3 is TGTGCCAGCAGTTACGTTACAGGGAAGCCCCAGCATTTT. Amino acid sequence: CASSYVTGKPQHF.

A single count supports this clone. The J gene is TRBJ2-7, the V gene TRBV25-1, with 8 bases identical to TRBD2. V lost 1 base and J lost 6; bases outside the gene matches: 8. Germline CDR1 reads MGHDK; CDR2 reads SYGVNS. The CDR3 loop spans 15 amino acids. CDR3 DNA: TGTGCCAGCAGTGAATTAGATAGCGGGAAATCCGAGCAGTACTTC. It specifies CASSELDSGKSEQYF.

This chain joins TRBV9 and TRBJ2-1; TRBD2 agrees at 9 bases. V lost 0 bases, J lost 3 bases, and 7 bases stayed unmatched. Germline V lookup: CDR1 SGDLS, CDR2 YYNGEE. The CDR3 consists of 17 residues. The CDR3 region has the DNA TGTGCCAGCAGCGTAGGAGGTAGCGGGAGCTACTACAATGAGCAGTTCTTC. This gives the protein CASSVGGSGSYYNEQFF. The full variable domain, with the rest looked up from reference TRBV9 and TRBJ2-1, is DSGVTQTPKHLITATGQRVTLRCSPRSGDLSVYWYQQSLDQGLQFLIQYYNGEERAKGNILERFSAQQFPDLHSELNLSSLELGDSALYFCASSVGGSGSYYNEQFFGPGTRLTVL.

The chain couples TRBV6-5 to TRBJ1-2; 10 bases align to TRBD1. Germline V gene data show CDR1 as MNHEY and CDR2 as SVGAGI. The CDR3 runs to 14 residues. Trimming at V came to 5 bases and at J to 8 bases, leaving 8 bases not matched to a gene. The CDR3 DNA follows: TGTGCCAGCAGTCGACAGGGGGCACGTCAGGGCTACACCTTC. Its translation: CASSRQGARQGYTF.

The genes are TRBV2 and TRBJ1-5; 9 nucleotides agree with TRBD1. This CDR3 region has 14 residues. Germline V gene lookup returns CDR1 SNHLY and CDR2 FYNNEI. The J segment lost 6 bases and the V segment lost 6 bases, leaving 6 bases of the junction unmatched. The CDR3 DNA sequence: TGTGCCAGCAGCCAGGACAGGGGAAGTCAGCCCCAGCATTTT. This gives the protein CASSQDRGSQPQHF.

This clone was found a few times. The rearrangement links TRBV6-6 to TRBJ2-7; unclear D gene. The germline V and J ends were trimmed by 2 bases and 6 bases, with 14 bases remaining between them. The CDR3 sequence is 14 residues long. Per the germline V gene, CDR1 is MNHNY and CDR2 is SVGAGI (reference sequence). CDR3 in amino acids: CASSYRGSETEQYF. In nucleotides, the CDR3 is TGTGCCAGCAGTTACCGAGGATCCGAAACCGAGCAGTACTTC.

J is TRBJ1-1 and V is TRBV4-2; 8 bases fit TRBD1. J gave up 0 bases and V 5 bases, and 2 bases lay outside the gene matches. The CDR3 totals 14 residues. The germline gives CDR1 LGHNA, CDR2 YNFKEQ. The CDR3 DNA reads as TGTGCCAGCAGCTTGGGACAGGTGAACACTGAAGCTTTCTTT. It translates to CASSLGQVNTEAFF.

The chain carries TRBV10-3 and TRBJ2-3, with 10 bases aligning to TRBD2. V shed 4 bases, J shed 2 bases, and the junction held 3 bases outside the gene matches. The germline CDR1 and CDR2 sequences are ENHRY and SYGVKD. The CDR3 covers 15 residues. The chain's CDR3 is CAISGGTSDTDTQYF. The CDR3 nucleotides read TGTGCCATCAGTGGGGGGACTAGCGACACAGATACGCAGTATTTT.

This clone was counted once. The chain couples TRBV18 to TRBJ2-1; 10 nucleotides line up with TRBD2. There are 18 residues in the CDR3. CDR1 KGHSH and CDR2 LQKENI come from the germline V gene. V shed 2 bases and J 7 bases; nucleotides not matched to a gene: 14. CDR3 DNA sequence: TGTGCCAGCTCACCAAATCCGCTAGCGGGAGCGACGGGGAATGAGCAGTTCTTC. Protein: CASSPNPLAGATGNEQFF.

The chain links TRBV2 to TRBJ2-2, with no clear D. The CDR3 length is 13 residues. The germline V and J ends were trimmed by 5 bases and 7 bases, with 11 bases remaining between them. Looked up from germline, CDR1 is SNHLY and CDR2 is FYNNEI. The CDR3 nucleotides are TGTGCCAGCAGTAAAGGAAGTATCGGGGAGCTGTTTTTT. The encoded protein is CASSKGSIGELFF.